The 17 T cell receptor beta chains given below trace back to one sample, sequenced in a study of cytomegalovirus exposure and HLA in healthy donors. It was with 60 Vbeta and 13 Jbeta primers that the PCR ran. Data came from immunoSEQ multiplex PCR; TCRdb stores just in-frame clones and leaves some out. The sample includes 200,000 or so clones, 80% to 90% seen only once; the top ten take 2.9%. Sequenced material: PBMCs. The receptors shown here come from a man under 40 in good health and CMV-seronegative.

The chain combines TRBV19 with TRBJ1-5; maybe TRBD1 (5 bases). From germline, CDR1 is LNHDA and CDR2 SQIVND (reference sequence). Trimming took 3 bases from V and 1 from J, leaving 16 bases between them. This CDR3 is built from 17 residues. DNA for the CDR3: TGTGCCAGTAGTATTTATCAGGCAGGGCAAAGCAATCAGCCCCAGCATTTT. Amino acid sequence: CASSIYQAGQSNQPQHF.

This sequence joins TRBV7-3 and TRBJ1-1, with D possibly TRBD1 on 6 matching bases. V gave up 4 bases and J gave up 1 base, with 10 bases separating them. CDR3 length equals 14 residues. The germline gives CDR1 SGHTA, CDR2 FQGTGA. The CDR3 sequence is CASSSAGENTEAFF. The CDR3 DNA reads as TGTGCCAGCAGCTCGGCAGGGGAGAACACTGAAGCTTTCTTT.

The chain couples TRBV5-1 to TRBJ2-1, with 13 bases aligning to TRBD2. Trimming removed 1 base from V and 9 bases from J; junction bases left unmatched: 4. The CDR3 length is 15 residues. Germline V gene sequence: CDR1 SGHRS, CDR2 YFSETQ. The CDR3 DNA follows: TGCGCCAGCAGCTTGACTAGCGGGGGGGTACGTGAGCAGTTCTTC. Translated: CASSLTSGGVREQFF.

This chain uses TRBV27 with TRBJ2-3; no firm D call. V was clipped by 9 bases and J by 3 bases, with 10 bases between them. Germline CDR1 and CDR2: MNHEY and SMNVEV (reference sequence). The CDR3 totals 12 residues. The CDR3 spells CASRRGTDTQYF. In DNA, the CDR3 is TGTGCCAGTCGCCGAGGTACAGATACGCAGTATTTT.

Only a few counts were recorded for this clone. This chain uses TRBV6-1 with TRBJ1-4; 9 nucleotides agree with TRBD1. Germline V gene lookup returns CDR1 MNHNS and CDR2 SASEGT. CDR3 length: 16 residues. V lost 4 bases to trimming and J lost 5 bases; unmatched junction nucleotides: 8. CDR3 nucleotides: TGTGCCAGCAGTGTGGCCGGGACAGGGAAGAATGAAAAACTGTTTTTT. Encoded protein: CASSVAGTGKNEKLFF.

The chain joins TRBV6-5 to TRBJ1-1; tentative D call: TRBD1 (5 bases). The germline V and J ends were trimmed by 2 bases and 11 bases, with 15 bases remaining between them. Per the germline V gene, CDR1 is MNHEY and CDR2 is SVGAGI. CDR3 length equals 13 residues. The CDR3 reads CASSYDGADLAFF. CDR3 coding DNA: TGTGCCAGCAGTTACGATGGGGCTGACTTGGCTTTCTTT.

The J gene is TRBJ2-3, the V gene TRBV5-1; tentatively, D is TRBD1 (5 bases). V was cut by 4 bases and J by 2 bases, with 17 bases left in between. Germline CDR1 reads SGHRS; CDR2 reads YFSETQ. The CDR3 consists of 16 residues. CDR3 sequence reads: CASSHPDSSPTDTQYF. The CDR3, as DNA: TGCGCCAGCAGCCACCCCGACAGCAGCCCCACAGATACGCAGTATTTT.

This clone was observed a single time. The rearrangement links TRBV11-3 to TRBJ1-1; weak D call: TRBD1 (5 bases). Germline V gives CDR1 SGHNT, CDR2 YENEEA. Trimming cost V 5 bases and J 1 base, with 17 bases left between them. The CDR3 spans 16 residues. The CDR3 is CASSKGFGTKNTEAFF. CDR3 DNA sequence: TGTGCCAGCAGCAAGGGGTTCGGTACTAAGAACACTGAAGCTTTCTTT. The full variable domain, in which reference TRBV11-3 and TRBJ1-1 provide the parts outside the CDR3, is EAGVVQSPRYKIIEKKQPVAFWCNPISGHNTLYWYLQNLGQGPELLIRYENEEAVDDSQLPKDRFSAERLKGVDSTLKIQPAELGDSAVYLCASSKGFGTKNTEAFFGQGTRLTVV.

V gene TRBV5-1 combines with J gene TRBJ2-7, with 10 bases aligning to TRBD1. Germline assignment: CDR1 SGHRS and CDR2 YFSETQ. The CDR3 spans 15 residues. J gave up 7 bases and V 1 base, and 8 bases lay outside the gene matches. CDR3 DNA: TGCGCCAGCAGCTTGTTTGGACAGGGGGGGGGTGAGCAGTACTTC. It codes for CASSLFGQGGGEQYF.

The genes are TRBV2 and TRBJ2-3; 8 positions match TRBD1. V lost 5 bases, J lost 3 bases, and 4 bases stayed unmatched. CDR3 length: 14 amino acids. Germline loops: CDR1 SNHLY, CDR2 FYNNEI. CDR3 nucleotide sequence: TGTGCCAGCAGTCGCCGGACAGGGACAGATACGCAGTATTTT. It is translated as CASSRRTGTDTQYF.

The V gene is TRBV6-1, the J gene TRBJ2-1, with D maybe TRBD2 (6 bases). The germline CDR1 and CDR2 sequences are MNHNS and SASEGT. V was shortened by 7 bases and J by 1 base, with 11 bases between the two germline ends. The CDR3 loop spans 14 amino acids. CDR3 nucleotides: TGTGCCAGCACGCGGGACGGATCCTACAATGAGCAGTTCTTC. This translates into CASTRDGSYNEQFF.

The chain couples TRBV7-9 to TRBJ1-4, with D unclear. Deletions cut 1 base from V and 4 bases from J, with 7 bases between. The CDR3 consists of 14 residues. Germline CDR1 is SEHNR and CDR2 is FQNEAQ (reference sequence). The CDR3 DNA reads TGTGCCAGCAGCTTAGTCCAGGTTAATGAAAAACTGTTTTTT. This translates into CASSLVQVNEKLFF.

The chain has TRBV19 and TRBJ2-7; TRBD1 aligns across 10 bases. J lost 5 bases, V lost 3 bases, and 7 bases had no gene match. CDR3 size: 15 residues. The germline V gene encodes CDR1 LNHDA and CDR2 SQIVND (reference sequence). CDR3 sequence (DNA): TGTGCCAGTAGTATCTCGACAGGGGGCATCAACGAGCAGTACTTC. Translation: CASSISTGGINEQYF.

This rearrangement joins TRBV5-1 to TRBJ2-1; 9 bases align to TRBD2. The germline gives CDR1 SGHRS, CDR2 YFSETQ. The J segment lost 3 bases and the V segment lost 0 bases, leaving 7 bases of the junction unmatched. This CDR3 is built from 17 residues. In DNA, the CDR3 is TGCGCCAGCAGCTTGGTCGGGCGGGGGGGCGACTACAATGAGCAGTTCTTC. It specifies CASSLVGRGGDYNEQFF.

This chain uses TRBV15 with TRBJ2-2, with D maybe TRBD2 (7 bases). This CDR3 has 17 amino acids. CDR1 is LNHNV and CDR2 is YYDKDF in the germline V gene (reference sequence). V gave up 1 base and J gave up 3 bases, with 15 bases separating them. Written as DNA, the CDR3 is TGTGCCACCAGCAGAGGGGGGGGGCGACAGGACACCGGGGAGCTGTTTTTT. Its translation is CATSRGGGRQDTGELFF.

The rearrangement joins TRBV11-3 to TRBJ2-2; no clear D. Germline V gives CDR1 SGHNT, CDR2 YENEEA. V was trimmed by 4 bases and J by 6 bases, leaving 9 bases between them. This CDR3 contains 13 residues. The CDR3 sequence is CASSSSRSGELFF. The CDR3 nucleotides read TGTGCCAGCAGCTCCTCCAGGTCCGGGGAGCTGTTTTTT.

The sample holds one count of this clone. This chain connects TRBV5-1 to TRBJ2-7, with D possibly matching TRBD1 (6 bases). The ends were cut back, 6 bases at V and 9 bases at J, with 19 bases in the middle. Germline CDR1 reads SGHRS; CDR2 reads YFSETQ. The CDR3 is 13 residues long. The CDR3 protein is CASNPGGITRQYF. The CDR3 bases are TGCGCCAGCAATCCTGGGGGCATCACGAGGCAGTACTTC.